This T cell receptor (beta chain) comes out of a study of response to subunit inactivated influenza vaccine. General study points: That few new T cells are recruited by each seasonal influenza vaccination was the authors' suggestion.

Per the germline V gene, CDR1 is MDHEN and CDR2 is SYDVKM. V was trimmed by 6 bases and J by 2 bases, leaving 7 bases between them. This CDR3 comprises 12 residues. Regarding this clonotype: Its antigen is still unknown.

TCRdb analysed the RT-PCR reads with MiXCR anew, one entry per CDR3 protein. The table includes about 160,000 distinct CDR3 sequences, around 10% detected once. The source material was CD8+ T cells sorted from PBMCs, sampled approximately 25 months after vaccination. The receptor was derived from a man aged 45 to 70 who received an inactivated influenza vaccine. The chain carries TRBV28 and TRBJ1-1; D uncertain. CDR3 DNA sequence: TGTGCCAGCAGGGATTCTAACACTGAAGCTTTCTTT. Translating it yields CASRDSNTEAFF.